These T cell receptor beta chains were read from a single sample in a study of T cell responses to AZD1222 COVID-19 vaccine. Clones were sequenced by immunoSEQ multiplex PCR, and TCRdb holds only the in-frame ones, with some missing. Among about 120,000 clones listed, around 85% were seen once. The sequencing used peripheral blood, collected on day 0 of MenACWY control vaccination. These receptors came from an adult in good health. Each CDR3 is given with its conserved first and last residue. The order of the fields is V gene, J gene, CDR3 protein.

>TRBV9|TRBJ2-5
CASSVQGLTQETQYF
>TRBV7-9|TRBJ1-1
CASSPGHYGNTEAFF
>TRBV29-1|TRBJ2-7
CSAFISYEQYF
>TRBV7-2|TRBJ2-1
CASSPIYLAGGSYNEQFF
>TRBV18|TRBJ1-2
CASSADSLGNF
>TRBV6-5|TRBJ2-1
CATRGALYNEQFF
>TRBV3-1/TRBV3-2|TRBJ1-2
CASSQTGGLYGYTF
>TRBV3-1/TRBV3-2|TRBJ2-3
CASSQTGRGSASTDTQYF
>TRBV24-1|TRBJ1-1
CATSEPGVGAFF
>TRBV28|TRBJ2-4
CASSLIEPKNIQYF
>TRBV27|TRBJ1-4
CASSLSTVPDNEKLFF
>TRBV6-5|TRBJ1-4
CASSRTRSTNEKLFF
>TRBV4-2|TRBJ1-3
CASSQQARDSGNTIYF
>TRBV24-1|TRBJ1-2
CATSDHSGLGGYTF
>TRBV7-2|TRBJ2-1
CASSLVAGGRQEQFF
>TRBV28|TRBJ2-1
CASSSREDFYNEQFF
>TRBV6-5|TRBJ2-2
CASSYSRTVNTGELFF
>TRBV4-1|TRBJ2-1
CASSQVGGRDPYNEQFF
>TRBV28|TRBJ2-2
CASSLQFPPSGGAYTGELFF
>TRBV9|TRBJ2-2
CASSKQTAANTGELFF
>TRBV5-6|TRBJ2-5
CASSPTGTGLRETQYF
>TRBV10-3|TRBJ2-2
CAILRGVPQGGELFF
>TRBV4-2|TRBJ2-3
CASSQDAHGGTDTQYF
>TRBV4-2|TRBJ2-4
CASSQAGTSGGAQNIQYF